A selection of T cell receptor beta chains follows, all from one sample in a study of response to subunit inactivated influenza vaccine. TCRdb used MiXCR to reprocess the RT-PCR reads, holding one entry per CDR3 protein. This sample has more than 550,000 distinct CDR3 sequences; about 10% occur once, and the top ten carry roughly 10%. Sample: PBMCs from blood, taken on the day of vaccination. The receptors come from a man over 45 who received an inactivated influenza vaccine. Each CDR3 is given with its conserved first and last residue. A D gene is named only where the DNA matches it firmly. A row's size may be missing; if present it is once, few, many or a size class.

D gene,CDR3 length,clone size,J gene,V gene,CDR3 DNA,CDR3 protein
NA,15,few,TRBJ2-1,TRBV29-1,TGCAGCGTTGTCGCTCAAGGGGAGGCCTACAATGAGCAGTTCTTC,CSVVAQGEAYNEQFF
TRBD2,19,NA,TRBJ2-1,TRBV11-2,TGTGCCAGCAGCTTAGGACCCCTTCAGAGAGCGGGGCTCTTCAATGAGCAGTTCTTC,CASSLGPLQRAGLFNEQFF
NA,13,few,TRBJ1-2,TRBV19,TGTGCCAGTACCCTGAGGGCAAACTATGGCTACACCTTC,CASTLRANYGYTF
NA,13,many,TRBJ1-1,TRBV5-1,TGCGCCAGCAGCTGGACAGTGAACACTGAAGCTTTCTTT,CASSWTVNTEAFF
TRBD2,15,few,TRBJ2-7,TRBV10-3,TGTGCCATCAGTGAGTCGGGGGGGGGAGCCTACGAGCAGTACTTC,CAISESGGGAYEQYF
NA,13,many,TRBJ2-1,TRBV10-3,TGTGCCATCAGTGGCAGACAGAACAATGAGCAGTTCTTC,CAISGRQNNEQFF
TRBD1,13,few,TRBJ2-4,TRBV12-3/TRBV12-4,TGTGCCAGCAGGAGACAGGGGCCCTACATTCAGTACTTC,CASRRQGPYIQYF
TRBD1,13,NA,TRBJ2-7,TRBV2,TGTGCCGTAATCCGGGACAGCTCCTACGAGCAGTACTTC,CAVIRDSSYEQYF
TRBD2,16,NA,TRBJ2-5,TRBV6-5,TGTGCCAGCAGTTACTCATGGACTAGTACGTCGGAGACCCAGTACTTC,CASSYSWTSTSETQYF
TRBD1,14,many,TRBJ1-2,TRBV6-1,TGTGCCAGCAGTAAGACAGGGAGGGGGGGAGGCTACACCTTC,CASSKTGRGGGYTF
NA,14,NA,TRBJ2-1,TRBV10-3,TGTGCCATCAGTGAGTCGCGGGGTTACAATGAGCAGTTCTTC,CAISESRGYNEQFF
TRBD2,15,many,TRBJ2-7,TRBV12-3/TRBV12-4,TGTGCCAGCAGTACGGGACTAGCGGGTAATAACGAGCAGTACTTC,CASSTGLAGNNEQYF
NA,11,many,TRBJ2-7,TRBV6-2/TRBV6-3,TGTGCCAGCAGTTACTTCTACGAGCAGTACTTC,CASSYFYEQYF
TRBD1,16,many,TRBJ2-1,TRBV18,TGTGCCAGCTCACCCTTCGACAGGGGGCTTAGCAATGAGCAGTTCTTC,CASSPFDRGLSNEQFF
TRBD2,15,medium-sized,TRBJ2-3,TRBV29-1,TGCAGCGTTGAGGGACTAGCGGGAGCAATAGATACGCAGTATTTT,CSVEGLAGAIDTQYF
TRBD2,16,NA,TRBJ2-1,TRBV4-2,TGTGCCAGCAGCCAAGATCAACTAGCGGGAGGCAATGAGCAGTTCTTC,CASSQDQLAGGNEQFF
NA,16,many,TRBJ2-2,TRBV7-2,TGTGCCAGCAGCTTAGAGGTTAATACGAACACCGGGGAGCTGTTTTTT,CASSLEVNTNTGELFF
TRBD2,16,many,TRBJ2-1,TRBV19,TGTGCCAGTAGTAGACCGCTGGCGGGAGATTTTAATGAGCAGTTCTTC,CASSRPLAGDFNEQFF
TRBD1,14,few,TRBJ2-1,TRBV24-1,TGTGCCACCAGTGGAGAGGGGGCGAAGAATGAGCAGTTCTTC,CATSGEGAKNEQFF
NA,12,NA,TRBJ2-7,TRBV6-2/TRBV6-3,TGTGCCAGCAGACGAACAGGTGCCGAGCAGTACTTC,CASRRTGAEQYF
TRBD1,13,NA,TRBJ2-1,TRBV5-1,TGCGCCAGCAGACCGGGACAGGGACATGAGCAGTTCTTC,CASRPGQGHEQFF
NA,14,NA,TRBJ2-7,TRBV5-1,TGCGCCAGCAGCTCGTCGTCCGCGGCTCACGAGCAGTACTTC,CASSSSSAAHEQYF
NA,15,few,TRBJ2-2,TRBV6-1,TGTGCCAGCAGCCCCGAATTCGGGGTCTCCGGGGAGCTGTTTTTT,CASSPEFGVSGELFF
NA,11,NA,TRBJ2-1,TRBV5-5,TGTGCCAGCGAACAGGGAAATGAGCAGTTCTTC,CASEQGNEQFF
TRBD2,16,few,TRBJ2-7,TRBV20-1,TGCAGTGCTAGAACGCTAGCGGGAGGTACGCCTTACGAGCAGTACTTC,CSARTLAGGTPYEQYF
NA,13,NA,TRBJ2-1,TRBV7-9,TGTGCCAGCAGCCTGTCCTTTTTAGGTGAGCAGTTCTTC,CASSLSFLGEQFF
TRBD1,14,few,TRBJ2-1,TRBV28,TGTGCCAGCAGCTCCGGACAGGGGATGAATGAGCAGTTCTTC,CASSSGQGMNEQFF
NA,16,NA,TRBJ2-7,TRBV11-2,TGTGCCAGCAGCCCCCGGATAGCGCCGAGCTCCTACGAGCAGTACTTC,CASSPRIAPSSYEQYF
NA,13,many,TRBJ2-7,TRBV3-1,TGTGCCAGCAGCCAGTTGCTTGCCTACGAGCAGTACTTC,CASSQLLAYEQYF
NA,16,few,TRBJ2-1,TRBV2,TGTGCCAGCAGTGAGAAGACAGTGTTTTTCTACAATGAGCAGTTCTTC,CASSEKTVFFYNEQFF
TRBD2,16,NA,TRBJ2-1,TRBV2,TGTGCCAGCAGCCCCCTGGGCGGGAGTCCCTACAATGAGCAGTTCTTC,CASSPLGGSPYNEQFF
TRBD2,16,many,TRBJ2-3,TRBV6-5,TGTGCCAGCAGACCGCTAGGCGGGGGGGGCACAGATACGCAGTATTTT,CASRPLGGGGTDTQYF
NA,17,NA,TRBJ2-2,TRBV28,TGTGCCAGCAGCCTATCCGGACAGTTCTTGAACACCGGGGAGCTGTTTTTT,CASSLSGQFLNTGELFF
NA,14,NA,TRBJ2-7,TRBV5-1,TGCGCCAGCAGCCCGGGGGCGGGATCCTACGAGCAGTACTTC,CASSPGAGSYEQYF
TRBD1,15,few,TRBJ1-1,TRBV30,TGTGCCTGGAGGAAGCTTTGGACAGGAGGGACTGAAGCTTTCTTT,CAWRKLWTGGTEAFF
TRBD2,17,NA,TRBJ2-1,TRBV10-3,TGTGCCATCAGTGAACTACTAGCGGGAGGGCCCTACAATGAGCAGTTCTTC,CAISELLAGGPYNEQFF
NA,13,many,TRBJ1-1,TRBV29-1,TGCAGCGTTGAATCGGGCTTGAACACTGAAGCTTTCTTT,CSVESGLNTEAFF
TRBD1,17,NA,TRBJ1-1,TRBV11-2,TGTGCCAGCACCGTTCCCGGGACAGGGCGCGGGAACACTGAAGCTTTCTTT,CASTVPGTGRGNTEAFF
NA,13,many,TRBJ1-5,TRBV6-5,TGTGCCAGCAGTTACCAGGTCAATCAGCCCCAGCATTTT,CASSYQVNQPQHF
NA,15,NA,TRBJ2-2,TRBV29-1,TGCAGCGTCGAAGACTCTGCGGGGTACACCGGGGAGCTGTTTTTT,CSVEDSAGYTGELFF
TRBD1,14,NA,TRBJ1-4,TRBV5-1,TGCGCCAGCAGCAAGGGACAGGGCGGTGACAAACTGTTTTTT,CASSKGQGGDKLFF
NA,14,NA,TRBJ1-1,TRBV5-1,TGCGCCAGCACCAAAGGAGATATGAACACTGAAGCTTTCTTT,CASTKGDMNTEAFF
TRBD1,16,NA,TRBJ2-1,TRBV6-2/TRBV6-3,TGTGCCAGCAGTCCTTTGAGGGGGCTAAGTTACAATGAGCAGTTCTTC,CASSPLRGLSYNEQFF
TRBD2,15,NA,TRBJ2-5,TRBV5-1,TGCGCCAGCAGTTTTAGCGGGAGCCCCCAAGAGACCCAGTACTTC,CASSFSGSPQETQYF
NA,14,NA,TRBJ2-3,TRBV10-3,TGTGCCATCAGGGAGGGGGCCCCCACAGATACGCAGTATTTT,CAIREGAPTDTQYF
NA,17,NA,TRBJ2-5,TRBV20-1,TGCAGTGCTAGAGGGCCTTTCGGGCGGCAATCCCAAGAGACCCAGTACTTC,CSARGPFGRQSQETQYF
NA,14,NA,TRBJ2-1,TRBV5-1,TGCGCCAGCAGCTTAGTATCAAGTCTCTATGAGCAGTTCTTC,CASSLVSSLYEQFF
NA,17,few,TRBJ2-2,TRBV2,TGTGCCAGCAGTGATAGGATGGGGCGGTTCTCCACCGGGGAGCTGTTTTTT,CASSDRMGRFSTGELFF
NA,11,NA,TRBJ2-2,TRBV29-1,TGCAGCGTTGGTGGGGCCGGGGAGCTGTTTTTT,CSVGGAGELFF
TRBD2,14,many,TRBJ2-3,TRBV7-9,TGTGCCAGCAGCTCTGCGGGAGGGCCGTATACGCAGTATTTT,CASSSAGGPYTQYF
TRBD2,17,many,TRBJ2-5,TRBV7-3,TGTGCCAGCAGCACACCTGGGCCTAGCGGGAGCCAAGAGACCCAGTACTTC,CASSTPGPSGSQETQYF
NA,14,NA,TRBJ1-1,TRBV7-3,TGTGCCAGCAGCTTAGGAGGGGGATTAAGTGAAGCTTTCTTT,CASSLGGGLSEAFF
NA,16,few,TRBJ2-7,TRBV6-5,TGTGCCAGCAGTTATGATGGCGGGAAAGAGTTGGACGAGCAGTACTTC,CASSYDGGKELDEQYF